This T cell receptor (beta chain) was recovered during a study of blood T cell repertoires in COVID-19. Background on the study: From the United States, Italy and Spain came samples of acute and convalescent COVID-19. Nucleic acid was either cDNA or gDNA, and it came from T cells, B-cell-depleted T cells, or PBMCs.

Authors' methods: Reference gene primer amplification gave estimated nucleated cell counts. Only in-frame clones appear in the TCRdb table, and some are missing; sequencing was by immunoSEQ multiplex PCR. V and J calls and clone size are given by that table; D and trimming were obtained from the DNA. The sample consists of some 220,000 clones, roughly 75% of them appearing once. Trimming took 3 bases from V and 6 from J; bases not matched to a gene: 5. Germline assignment: CDR1 DFQATT and CDR2 SNEGSKA (reference sequence). CDR3 length equals 13 residues. The chain joins TRBV20-1 to TRBJ2-4; 7 positions agree with TRBD1. The sample taken for sequencing was peripheral blood. This receptor was identified in a woman in her seventies with acute or convalescent COVID-19. CDR3 sequence reads: CSASPGDRNIQYF. Written as DNA, the CDR3 is TGCAGTGCTAGTCCAGGGGACAGAAACATTCAGTACTTC.